This is a list of T cell receptor beta chains from one sample in a study of T cells after yellow fever vaccination. One entry per CDR3 protein, called by TCRdb with MiXCR from the 5' RACE reads. The data show under 150,000 distinct CDR3 sequences, roughly 8.2% seen once. Source: CD4+ T cells sorted from PBMCs, taken 5 days after the yellow fever booster vaccination. The receptors were sampled from a man younger than 40 who received the YFV17D yellow fever vaccine. The CDR3 runs from the conserved cysteine through the conserved F or W. D genes are given only for firm matches. Some rows mark clone size as missing; the rest say once, few, many or name a class of expanded clone.

TRBV5-1,TRBJ2-4,many,TRBD2,TGCGCCAGCAATTCGGGGGAGGGCCACGCCAAAAACATTCAGTACTTC,CASNSGEGHAKNIQYF
TRBV12-3/TRBV12-4,TRBJ2-1,few,TRBD2,TGTGCCAGCAGTCTAAGGACTAGCGGCCGGAGCTCCTACAATGAGCAGTTCTTC,CASSLRTSGRSSYNEQFF
TRBV10-3,TRBJ1-4,NA,NA,TGTGCCATCAGTGACTCTAGTAATGAAAAACTGTTTTTT,CAISDSSNEKLFF
TRBV20-1,TRBJ2-5,few,NA,TGCAGTGCTAGAGTGACTGGGTATCGGGAGACCCAGTACTTC,CSARVTGYRETQYF
TRBV24-1,TRBJ2-5,NA,TRBD1,TGTGCCACCTTTTATCCCCCCGGGACAGGGGGCGATGAGACCCAGTACTTC,CATFYPPGTGGDETQYF
TRBV7-2,TRBJ1-1,many,NA,TGTGCCAGCAGCCCTAGGACAGTGGGGAACACTGAAGCTTTCTTT,CASSPRTVGNTEAFF
TRBV5-1,TRBJ1-2,many,NA,TGCGCCAGCAGCTTCCTGATCAACGATGGCTACACCTTC,CASSFLINDGYTF
TRBV2,TRBJ1-5,many,NA,TGTGCCAGCAGTGAATCGGGGGGTCAGCCCCAGCATTTT,CASSESGGQPQHF
TRBV3-1,TRBJ2-3,NA,NA,TGTGCCACCACACAAATTGGAGCGTCCACAGATACGCAGTATTTT,CATTQIGASTDTQYF
TRBV10-1,TRBJ2-1,many,TRBD2,TGCGCCAGCAGTGAGTCGTTAGCGGGACACAATGAGCAGTTCTTC,CASSESLAGHNEQFF
TRBV12-5,TRBJ2-7,many,TRBD1,TGTGCTAGTGCTCGGACAGGGTCCACATTAATGTACGAGCAGTACTTC,CASARTGSTLMYEQYF
TRBV28,TRBJ1-2,many,TRBD1,TGTGCCAGCAGTTTAAACCAGGGGGGGGTTAAGGTCTATGGCTACACCTTC,CASSLNQGGVKVYGYTF
TRBV3-1,TRBJ1-5,many,TRBD1,TGCGCCAGCAGCCAGGACAGGGACCAGCCCCAGCATTTT,CASSQDRDQPQHF
TRBV20-1,TRBJ2-3,few,TRBD2,TGCAGTGCTTTTCCGACTAGCGGGAGGAGTACAGATACGCAGTATTTT,CSAFPTSGRSTDTQYF
TRBV5-1,TRBJ1-4,many,NA,TGCGCCAGCAGCTCTGGACAATCAACTAATGAAAAACTGTTTTTT,CASSSGQSTNEKLFF
TRBV5-1,TRBJ2-2,many,TRBD2,TGCGCCAGCAGCCCGAACGGGACGGGGACTAGCGGGAAGACCGGGGAGCTGTTTTTT,CASSPNGTGTSGKTGELFF
TRBV7-8,TRBJ2-1,many,TRBD2,TGTGCCAGCAGCTTACGGGACTACCATGACAATGAGCAGTTCTTC,CASSLRDYHDNEQFF